A selection of T cell receptor beta chains follows, all from one sample in a study of blood T cell repertoires in COVID-19. Profiling relied on immunoSEQ multiplex PCR, and the TCRdb table lists in-frame clones only, not all of them. Among approximately 200,000 clones listed, 80% to 90% were seen once. Sample: PBMCs or T cells enriched from blood (not recorded which). Every receptor here comes from a young man with acute COVID-19. Both conserved end residues are part of each CDR3. The D gene is left open where the match is weak. Some rows have no size entry. The others give once, few or many, or a class for an expanded clone.

clone_size,j_call,d_call,v_call,cdr3_aa,cdr3_nt
.,TRBJ2-1,TRBD1,TRBV29-1,CSAAPGTGSLEQFF,TGCAGCGCGGCCCCGGGGACAGGGTCGCTCGAGCAGTTCTTC
.,TRBJ1-5,.,TRBV19,CASSGGNYQPQHF,TGTGCCAGTAGTGGAGGGAACTATCAGCCCCAGCATTTT
once,TRBJ2-7,TRBD1,TRBV28,CASSLGGQGFEQYF,TGTGCCAGCAGTTTAGGGGGACAGGGGTTCGAGCAGTACTTC
.,TRBJ2-1,TRBD2,TRBV3-1/TRBV3-2,CASSPQSGAGDNEQFF,TGTGCCAGCAGCCCCCAGAGTGGCGCGGGGGACAATGAGCAGTTCTTC
.,TRBJ1-2,.,TRBV7-2,CASTFLMGRGTGFF,TGTGCCAGCACCTTCCTAATGGGGCGGGGGACGGGGTTTTTC
.,TRBJ2-5,TRBD1,TRBV23-1,CASSQHPRSMTGERETQYF,TGCGCCAGCAGTCAACACCCCCGATCAATGACAGGGGAAAGAGAGACCCAGTACTTC
.,TRBJ1-1,.,TRBV7-9,CASSLGWSRDTEAFF,TGTGCCAGCAGCTTAGGGTGGTCGAGAGACACTGAAGCTTTCTTT
.,TRBJ2-3,TRBD2,TRBV27,CASSPGTSGRYSTDTQYF,TGTGCCAGCAGTCCCGGGACTAGCGGGAGATATAGCACAGATACGCAGTATTTT
.,TRBJ2-1,.,TRBV4-2,CASSQEPSSYNEQFF,TGTGCCAGCAGCCAAGAGCCTAGCTCCTACAATGAGCAGTTCTTC
.,TRBJ2-2,.,TRBV6-2/TRBV6-3,CASSRSYTGELFF,TGTGCCAGCAGTCGGAGTTACACCGGGGAGCTGTTTTTT
.,TRBJ2-3,.,TRBV2,CASSEFSRGTDTQYF,TGTGCCAGCAGTGAGTTTTCCCGCGGCACAGATACGCAGTATTTT
.,TRBJ2-1,.,TRBV2,CASSDDIQEGLGEQFF,TGTGCCAGCAGTGACGATATACAGGAGGGCCTGGGTGAGCAGTTCTTC
once,TRBJ2-3,TRBD1,TRBV27,CASRTGAVGTQYF,TGTGCCAGCAGGACAGGGGCGGTGGGTACGCAGTATTTT
.,TRBJ2-7,TRBD2,TRBV7-9,CASSPSESGRSRNYEQYF,TGTGCCAGCAGCCCGAGTGAGAGCGGGAGATCCAGGAACTACGAGCAGTACTTC
.,TRBJ2-7,.,TRBV9,CASSVEASSYEQYF,TGTGCCAGCAGCGTTGAAGCGAGCTCCTACGAGCAGTACTTC
.,TRBJ2-1,TRBD2,TRBV30,CAWSGLRTSGRVDEQFF,TGTGCCTGGAGTGGATTAAGGACTAGCGGGAGGGTAGATGAGCAGTTCTTC
.,TRBJ2-2,TRBD1,TRBV19,CASSSETGGTGELFF,TGTGCCAGTAGTTCTGAGACAGGGGGAACCGGGGAGCTGTTTTTT
.,TRBJ2-5,.,TRBV30,CAWSVDQGSETQYF,TGTGCCTGGAGTGTAGACCAGGGATCGGAGACCCAGTACTTC
.,TRBJ2-5,TRBD2,TRBV6-6,CASSAGLGGEETQYF,TGTGCCAGCAGTGCGGGACTTGGGGGGGAGGAGACCCAGTACTTC
many,TRBJ2-7,TRBD1,TRBV7-8,CASSPRQGATYEQYF,TGTGCCAGCAGCCCCAGACAGGGGGCGACCTACGAGCAGTACTTC
.,TRBJ2-1,.,TRBV6-4,CASSIGGEPYNEQFF,TGTGCCAGCAGTATCGGGGGAGAGCCCTACAATGAGCAGTTCTTC
.,TRBJ1-2,TRBD1,TRBV12-5,CASGPGKQDGTDLYGYTF,TGTGCTAGTGGTCCCGGAAAACAAGACGGGACAGACTTATATGGCTACACCTTC
.,TRBJ2-1,TRBD2,TRBV28,CASSWGLAGVFEQFF,TGTGCCAGCAGTTGGGGACTAGCGGGAGTGTTTGAGCAGTTCTTC
.,TRBJ2-3,.,TRBV2,CASSVQPGDTQYF,TGTGCCAGCAGTGTTCAGCCGGGGGATACGCAGTATTTT
.,TRBJ2-2,.,TRBV12-2,CASRPGLAGGTGELFF,TGTGCAAGTCGCCCGGGACTAGCGGGAGGTACCGGGGAGCTGTTTTTT
.,TRBJ2-7,TRBD2,TRBV12-5,CASGLGSGLAYEQYF,TGTGCTAGTGGTTTAGGTTCGGGACTAGCCTACGAGCAGTACTTC
.,TRBJ2-3,.,TRBV7-9,CASSLAQGRADTQYF,TGTGCCAGCAGCTTAGCGCAGGGCAGGGCCGATACGCAGTATTTT
.,TRBJ2-7,TRBD1,TRBV2,CASTGTGGYEQYF,TGTGCCAGCACCGGGACAGGGGGCTACGAGCAGTACTTC
.,TRBJ2-5,.,TRBV5-4,CASSVQQETQYF,TGTGCCAGCAGCGTGCAGCAAGAGACCCAGTACTTC
.,TRBJ1-2,.,TRBV19,CASNRGEDGYTF,TGTGCCAGTAATCGAGGGGAGGATGGCTACACCTTC
.,TRBJ1-2,.,TRBV6-5,CASSYSGQGNWYGYTF,TGTGCCAGCAGTTACTCTGGTCAGGGGAATTGGTATGGCTACACCTTC
.,TRBJ1-1,.,TRBV7-9,CASSSRGEGTEAFF,TGTGCCAGCAGTTCCCGGGGGGAGGGCACTGAAGCTTTCTTT
.,TRBJ2-2,.,TRBV28,CASSSQAHTGELFF,TGTGCCAGCAGCTCTCAGGCCCACACCGGGGAGCTGTTTTTT
.,TRBJ2-5,TRBD2,TRBV7-2,CASSLGGAGLGETQYF,TGTGCCAGCAGCTTAGGGGGGGCGGGACTAGGGGAGACCCAGTACTTC
.,TRBJ2-1,.,TRBV3-1/TRBV3-2,CASSHPRDGNNEQFF,TGTGCCAGCAGCCACCCGCGGGACGGAAACAATGAGCAGTTCTTC
once,TRBJ2-6,.,TRBV7-2,CASSLTSFSGANVLTF,TGTGCCAGCAGCTTGACTAGTTTCTCTGGGGCCAACGTCCTGACTTTC
.,TRBJ1-5,TRBD1,TRBV3-1/TRBV3-2,CASSQTGERQPQHF,TGTGCCAGCAGCCAAACAGGGGAAAGGCAGCCCCAGCATTTT
.,TRBJ1-1,.,TRBV5-8,CASSSLRGMNTEAFF,TGTGCCAGCAGCTCACTGCGGGGGATGAACACTGAAGCTTTCTTT
.,TRBJ1-1,TRBD1,TRBV29-1,CSVERQGRVTEAFF,TGCAGCGTAGAACGACAGGGGAGGGTCACTGAAGCTTTCTTT
few,TRBJ1-1,.,TRBV10-3,CAISDETTNTEAFF,TGTGCCATCAGTGATGAGACAACGAACACTGAAGCTTTCTTT
.,TRBJ2-7,TRBD2,TRBV9,CASSAEGTSYEQYF,TGTGCCAGCAGTGCAGAAGGGACTAGCTACGAGCAGTACTTC
.,TRBJ2-7,.,TRBV9,CASSGRANEQYF,TGTGCCAGCAGCGGGAGGGCTAACGAGCAGTACTTC
.,TRBJ2-3,.,TRBV18,CASSPGFTDTQYF,TGTGCCAGCTCACCCGGTTTCACAGATACGCAGTATTTT
.,TRBJ1-1,.,TRBV28,CASTKRTVASEAFF,TGTGCCAGCACCAAAAGGACAGTAGCTTCCGAAGCTTTCTTT
.,TRBJ2-4,.,TRBV7-4,CASSPRGLVENIQYF,TGTGCCAGCAGCCCCAGGGGCTTAGTCGAAAACATTCAGTACTTC
.,TRBJ2-7,TRBD2,TRBV11-2,CASSLDRLAALF,TGTGCCAGCAGCTTAGATAGGCTAGCGGCCTTGTTC
.,TRBJ2-1,TRBD2,TRBV5-1,CASSPMGTSGVISSYNEQFF,TGCGCCAGCAGCCCGATGGGTACTAGCGGGGTTATTAGCTCCTACAATGAGCAGTTCTTC
.,TRBJ1-5,.,TRBV2,CASSPEGLYNQPQHF,TGTGCCAGCAGTCCGGAGGGGCTATACAATCAGCCCCAGCATTTT
few,TRBJ2-2,.,TRBV12-3/TRBV12-4,CASSFGVPGELFF,TGTGCCAGCAGTTTCGGGGTTCCCGGGGAGCTGTTTTTT
.,TRBJ1-2,.,TRBV28,CASGGFAVSYGYTF,TGTGCCAGCGGCGGGTTTGCTGTCTCTTATGGCTACACCTTC